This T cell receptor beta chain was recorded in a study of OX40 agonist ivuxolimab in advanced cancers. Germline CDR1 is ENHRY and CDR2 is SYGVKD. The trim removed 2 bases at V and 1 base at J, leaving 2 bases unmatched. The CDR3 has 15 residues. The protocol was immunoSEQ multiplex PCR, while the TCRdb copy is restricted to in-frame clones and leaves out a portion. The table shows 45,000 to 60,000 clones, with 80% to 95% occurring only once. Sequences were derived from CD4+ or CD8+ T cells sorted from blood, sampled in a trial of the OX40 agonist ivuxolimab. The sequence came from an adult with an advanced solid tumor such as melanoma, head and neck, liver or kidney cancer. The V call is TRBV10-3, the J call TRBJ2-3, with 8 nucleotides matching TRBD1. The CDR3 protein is CAISEPGQGTDTQYF. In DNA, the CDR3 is TGTGCCATCAGTGAGCCGGGACAGGGCACAGATACGCAGTATTTT.